One and the same sample provided the 18 T cell receptor beta chains below, sequenced in a study of T cell responses to AZD1222 COVID-19 vaccine. TCRdb keeps only in-frame clones here, not all; method: immunoSEQ multiplex PCR. This sample yields approximately 150,000 clones, of which around 93% are seen a single time; around 4% belongs to the top ten. The sample consisted of peripheral blood, taken on day 0 of AZD1222 vaccination. The receptors here all came from an adult in good health.

On this clone: Within the sample, other DNA sequences also encode this same CDR3. The genes are TRBV27 and TRBJ1-5; no reliable D call. The CDR3 sequence is 12 residues long. Germline V gene data show CDR1 as MNHEY and CDR2 as SMNVEV (reference sequence). V lost 5 bases, J lost 4 bases, and 6 bases lay in between. CDR3 sequence: CASSRGNQPQHF. The CDR3 nucleotides are TGTGCCAGCAGTAGAGGGAATCAGCCCCAGCATTTT.

The CDR3, as DNA: TGTGCCAGCAGTGTGGCGGGAGGGCACTACAATGAGCAGTTCTTC. Residues: CASSVAGGHYNEQFF. V and J are TRBV2 and TRBJ2-1; TRBD2 aligns across 9 bases. Trimming at V came to 4 bases and at J to 3 bases, leaving 4 bases not matched to a gene. CDR1 and CDR2 from the germline V gene are SNHLY and FYNNEI. The CDR3 contains 15 residues.

The chain is built from TRBV9 and TRBJ2-1, with unresolved D. The CDR3 consists of 12 residues. Germline V gene lookup returns CDR1 SGDLS and CDR2 YYNGEE. With 4 bases removed from V and 5 bases from J, the gap between germline ends came to 7 bases. This CDR3 is CASSPIDNEQFF. The CDR3 nucleotides are TGTGCCAGCAGCCCTATTGACAATGAGCAGTTCTTC. The full variable domain, in which reference TRBV9 and TRBJ2-1 provide the parts outside the CDR3, is DSGVTQTPKHLITATGQRVTLRCSPRSGDLSVYWYQQSLDQGLQFLIQYYNGEERAKGNILERFSAQQFPDLHSELNLSSLELGDSALYFCASSPIDNEQFFGPGTRLTVL.

The chain couples TRBV19 to TRBJ2-3; D is uncertain. V gave up 3 bases and J gave up 1 base, with 11 bases separating them. Germline CDR1 is LNHDA and CDR2 is SQIVND (reference sequence). This CDR3 is 15 amino acids long. CDR3 amino acids: CASSILPGGTDTQYF. The CDR3 coding sequence is TGTGCCAGTAGTATCCTACCCGGCGGCACAGATACGCAGTATTTT.

The chain has TRBV10-1 and TRBJ1-1; D is unclear. V was pared by 2 bases and J by 1 base, with 14 bases between. Germline CDR1 reads WNHNN; CDR2 reads SYGVQD (reference sequence). This CDR3 has 16 amino acids. The CDR3 region is CASSETRRVTNTEAFF. Here the CDR3 DNA reads TGCGCCAGCAGTGAGACGAGGCGGGTTACGAACACTGAAGCTTTCTTT.

V usage is TRBV21-1 and J usage is TRBJ2-7; the table's D gene call, TRBD1, was not cross checked with the DNA. TRBV21-1 is recorded as a pseudogene. The CDR3 covers 16 residues. The CDR3 loop reads CASSKVMARGVGEQYF. As DNA, the CDR3 is TGTGCCAGCAGCAAAGTAATGGCCAGGGGGGTCGGGGAGCAGTACTTC.

CDR3 sequence: CSADPGEDTQYF. The DNA for the CDR3 is TGCAGCGCCGACCCCGGGGAGGATACGCAGTATTTT. The chain employs TRBV29-1 and TRBJ2-3; tentatively, D is TRBD2 (5 bases). V lost 7 bases, J lost 6 bases, and 14 bases lay in between. CDR1 is SQVTM, CDR2 ANQGSEA, per germline. CDR3 length: 12 residues.

V and J are TRBV30 and TRBJ1-5; perhaps TRBD1 as D (5 bases). The CDR3 is 12 residues long. In germline, CDR1 is GTSNPN, CDR2 SVGIG (reference sequence). V shed 5 bases and J shed 11 bases, with 16 bases lying between them. The CDR3: CAWGGAGTTQHF. The DNA for the CDR3 is TGTGCCTGGGGAGGGGCGGGGACGACCCAGCATTTT. The full variable domain, in which reference TRBV30 and TRBJ1-5 provide the parts outside the CDR3, is SQTIHQWPATLVQPVGSPLSLECTVEGTSNPNLYWYRQAAGRGLQLLFYSVGIGQISSEVPQNLSASRPQDRQFILSSKKLLLSDSGFYLCAWGGAGTTQHFGDGTRLSIL.

This chain links TRBV7-3 with TRBJ1-6; no reliable D call. This CDR3 has 11 amino acids. V gave up 2 bases and J gave up 10 bases, with 3 bases separating them. The V gene's germline CDR1 is SGHTA and CDR2 FQGTGA. The CDR3 bases are TGTGCCAGCAGCTTAGGCTCACCCCTCCACTTT. Amino acids: CASSLGSPLHF.

This chain connects TRBV3-1 (or the pseudogene TRBV3-2) to TRBJ1-4; 10 nucleotides agree with TRBD1. Germline CDR1 LGHDT, CDR2 YNNKEL (reference sequence). With V trimmed by 6 bases and J by 9 bases, 10 bases remained unmatched. This CDR3 region has 15 residues. The CDR3 protein is CASRATGTGVQKLFF. For the CDR3, the DNA is TGTGCCAGCAGAGCCACCGGGACAGGGGTTCAAAAACTGTTTTTT.

The chain uses TRBV24-1 and TRBJ1-1; 8 bases align to TRBD1. The CDR3 has 15 amino acids. Germline V lookup: CDR1 KGHDR, CDR2 SFDVKD. The ends lost 2 bases at V and 7 bases at J; junction bases unmatched: 8. The CDR3 sequence: CATSDSRQGASEAFF. CDR3 DNA sequence: TGTGCCACCAGTGATTCTCGTCAGGGGGCTAGTGAAGCTTTCTTT.

The genes are TRBV6-5 and TRBJ2-5; perhaps TRBD1 as D (5 bases). The CDR3 is 13 residues long. V lost 6 bases and J lost 2, with 10 bases in between. The germline gives CDR1 MNHEY, CDR2 SVGAGI. The CDR3 region is CASRAQGQETQYF. In nucleotides, the CDR3 is TGTGCCAGCAGGGCCCAGGGACAAGAGACCCAGTACTTC.

The chain couples TRBV7-8 to TRBJ1-2, with D tentatively TRBD1 (5 bases). Germline CDR1 and CDR2: SGHVS and FQNEAQ. Trimming left V 5 bases short and J 3 bases short, with 13 bases between. This CDR3 region has 14 residues. In nucleotides, the CDR3 is TGTGCCAGCAGCACTCTTGGGGCATACTATGGCTACACCTTC. Translated, it gives CASSTLGAYYGYTF.

The rearrangement joins TRBV18 to TRBJ1-1, with D maybe TRBD1 (5 bases). The germline V gene has CDR1 KGHSH and CDR2 LQKENI. The CDR3 is 12 amino acids. V shed 6 bases and J shed 7 bases, with 12 bases lying between them. The CDR3 spells CASSPGLDEAFF. The CDR3 DNA sequence: TGTGCCAGCTCCCCAGGGCTTGATGAAGCTTTCTTT. Drawing the rest from reference TRBV18 and TRBJ1-1, the complete variable domain is NAGVMQNPRHLVRRRGQEARLRCSPMKGHSHVYWYRQLPEEGLKFMVYLQKENIIDESGMPKERFSAEFPKEGPSILRIQQVVRGDSAAYFCASSPGLDEAFFGQGTRLTVV.

This chain connects TRBV30 to TRBJ2-7, with D perhaps TRBD2 (5 bases). Trimming removed 1 base at V and 7 bases at J, with 20 bases between. This CDR3 contains 15 residues. Looked up from germline, CDR1 is GTSNPN and CDR2 is SVGIG (reference sequence). CDR3 DNA sequence: TGTGCCTGGAGTGGGGTGGCGGGCCAATTAAGGGAGCAGTACTTC. As protein: CAWSGVAGQLREQYF.

The genes are TRBV19 and TRBJ2-7, with 12 bases fitting TRBD2. The V segment lost 10 bases and the J segment 3 bases; nucleotides outside the gene matches: 13. In germline, CDR1 is LNHDA, CDR2 SQIVND (reference sequence). The CDR3 loop spans 16 amino acids. CDR3: CANRTRLAGEYYEQYF. CDR3 coding DNA: TGTGCCAACCGCACCCGACTAGCGGGAGAGTACTACGAGCAGTACTTC.

This clone appeared a single time. The V gene is TRBV18, the J gene TRBJ2-3, with 13 bases aligning to TRBD2. Germline values: CDR1 KGHSH, CDR2 LQKENI. This CDR3 has 15 amino acids. J was trimmed by 7 bases and V by 6 bases; bases with no gene match: 7. The CDR3 DNA sequence: TGTGCCAGCTCGTTCGGGACTAGCGGGACCTATACGCAGTATTTT. It translates to CASSFGTSGTYTQYF.

This rearrangement joins TRBV7-3 to TRBJ2-3, with a weak D call TRBD1 (7 bases). The CDR3 runs to 17 residues. Germline values: CDR1 SGHTA, CDR2 FQGTGA. Trimming removed 1 base at V and 4 bases at J, with 18 bases between. CDR3 coding DNA: TGTGCCAGCAGCTTAATGGTTTATGGAGGGGGCGCAGATACGCAGTATTTT. It codes for CASSLMVYGGGADTQYF.